The sample holds a few counts of the clone carrying this T cell receptor (beta chain). Its antigen is not known. The CDR3 sequence is 15 residues long. V lost 1 base and J lost 0, with 9 bases in between. Germline V lookup: CDR1 SGHVS, CDR2 FQNEAQ. The sample is drawn from a study of CD8 T cells in ankylosing spondylitis. Each CDR3 protein is one row after TCRdb ran MiXCR on the 5' RACE reads. This sample has around 150,000 distinct CDR3 sequences, with about 42% found just once. Study-wide findings and caveats: Earlier reports found some motif variants in synovial fluid and blood in reactive arthritis.

The chain employs TRBV7-8 and TRBJ2-5; D might be TRBD2 (5 bases). Sequencing was done on a sample of synovial fluid, either unsorted or a sorted T cell fraction (not recorded which). This TCR came from a male donor with ankylosing spondylitis. This chain's CDR3 is CASSLEPGYQETQYF. CDR3 DNA sequence: TGTGCCAGCAGCTTAGAACCGGGGTACCAAGAGACCCAGTACTTC.